The source of this TCR beta chain is a study of blood T cell repertoires in COVID-19. About the research overall: Researchers got acute and convalescent COVID-19 samples from the United States, Italy and Spain. The cDNA or gDNA used as material had been derived from T cells, B-cell-depleted T cells, or PBMCs.

In germline, CDR1 is SGHRS, CDR2 YFSETQ. V trimming: 4 bases; J trimming: 4 bases; junction bases outside the gene matches: 10. The CDR3 consists of 15 residues. In the authors' workflow: Quantification of nucleated cells was approximated via reference gene primer amplification. Generated by immunoSEQ multiplex PCR, the TCRdb table keeps only in-frame clones and is missing some. That table supplies the V and J calls and clone size; D and trimming were determined from the DNA. Of some 90,000 clones in the sample, around 90% were seen once. Material for sequencing was peripheral blood. The chain uses TRBV5-1 and TRBJ1-2; TRBD1 aligns across 7 bases. The TCR sequence derives from a woman in her fifties or sixties in a cohort sampled during active COVID-19. CDR3 loop: CASSVNRGHPYGYTF. In DNA form, the CDR3 reads TGCGCCAGCAGCGTGAACAGGGGACACCCCTATGGCTACACCTTC.